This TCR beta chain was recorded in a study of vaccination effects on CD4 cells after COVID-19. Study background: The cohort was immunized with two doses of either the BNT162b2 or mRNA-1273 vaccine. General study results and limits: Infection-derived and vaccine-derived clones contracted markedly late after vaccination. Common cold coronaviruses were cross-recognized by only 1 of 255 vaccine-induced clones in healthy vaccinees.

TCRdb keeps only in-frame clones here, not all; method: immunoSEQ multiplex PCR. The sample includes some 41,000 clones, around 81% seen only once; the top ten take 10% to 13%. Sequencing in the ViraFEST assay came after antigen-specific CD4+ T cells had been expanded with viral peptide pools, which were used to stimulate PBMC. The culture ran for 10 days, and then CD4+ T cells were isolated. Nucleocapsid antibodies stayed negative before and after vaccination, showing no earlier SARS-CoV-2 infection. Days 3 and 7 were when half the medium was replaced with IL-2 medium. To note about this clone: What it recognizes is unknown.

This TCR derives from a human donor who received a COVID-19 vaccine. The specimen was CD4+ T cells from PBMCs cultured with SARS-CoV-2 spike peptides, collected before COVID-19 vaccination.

The CDR3 DNA is TGTGCCAGCAGCTTAGCGGGGACAGATAATTCACCCCTCCACTTT. Translated, it gives CASSLAGTDNSPLHF. The genes are TRBV7-2 and TRBJ1-6; 7 bases line up with TRBD1. The CDR3 contains 15 residues. Per the germline V gene, CDR1 is SGHTA and CDR2 is FQGNSA. Trimming cost V 0 bases and J 5 bases; bases outside gene matches: 1.